What follows is one T cell receptor (beta chain) and its context. The antigen this receptor binds is unknown. A junction boundary mismatches the germline segment, possibly from a read error. The trial excluded patients who had a history of autoimmune disease or who were on systemic immunosuppression. Peripheral blood for TCR sequencing was collected from all dose cohorts at baseline, on cycle 4 day 1, and on cycle 7 day 1. Samples were obtained from an open-label, multicenter, first-in-human phase I dose-escalation trial of ivuxolimab. Adults with locally advanced or metastatic head and neck squamous cell, hepatocellular, melanoma or renal cell carcinoma were enrolled in the trial. Before TCR sequencing, CD4+ T cells and CD8+ T cells were sorted from peripheral blood as separate populations. This entry comes from a study of OX40 agonist ivuxolimab in advanced cancers. In terms of the full investigation: Ivuxolimab was a fully human IgG2 agonistic monoclonal antibody targeting the costimulatory receptor OX40 (CD134). Intravenous ivuxolimab was administered to patients every 2 weeks at six dose levels: 0.01, 0.1, 0.3, 1.5, 3 and 10 mg/kg. Among the roughly 52 dose-escalation patients, around 19 had hepatocellular carcinoma, some 15 melanoma, 9 renal cell carcinoma and 9 head and neck cancer. In the dose-escalation cohort, nearly 85% of patients were male, and the mean age was roughly 60 years with a range of roughly 20 to 80. Patients were allowed to have had prior anti-PD-1, anti-PD-L1 or anti-CTLA-4 therapy, and roughly 40% of the dose-escalation patients had been treated with checkpoint inhibitors. Partial responses occurred in three dose-escalation patients, of whom one had hepatocellular carcinoma and two had cutaneous melanoma. The point of sequencing TCRbeta in the periphery was to test whether ivuxolimab changed TCR sequence diversity and drove clonal T-cell expansion. The paper reports the monotherapy dose-escalation portion (N ≈ 52 patients) of the phase I ivuxolimab trial.

For sequencing of the TCRbeta CDR3 region, genomic DNA was extracted from the sorted cells. TCRbeta CDR3 regions were sequenced using the immunoSEQ Assay. TCRdb took this table from immuneACCESS and kept in-frame rearrangements with V and J called. Such tables lack part of the clones; where checked against another copy, unresolved V genes explain under half of the gap, and the rest is unexplained. The sample contains about 55,000 clones, roughly nine tenths of them found a single time. Around 12% of the sample is taken by the ten largest. Spanning cysteine to phenylalanine, the CDR3 consists of 18 amino acids. Only the CDR3 region is kept as DNA, spanning 54 bases read in frame from base 1. CDR1 and CDR2 are drawn from the germline V gene: MDHEN, SYDVKM. Study-wide findings and limitations: The antigen specificity of the peripheral T cells that underwent clonal expansion was not determined. Partial responders in the 0.1-3.0 mg/kg groups had among the lowest normalized peripheral clonal expansion, especially among CD8+ T cells. Low levels of normalized T-cell clonal expansion were also seen in some patients who did not respond. At doses of 0.1 to 3.0 mg/kg, clonal expansion of both CD4+ and CD8+ blood T cells was observed from baseline to week 6. On average, CD8+ T cells showed more expanded clones than CD4+ T cells after ivuxolimab.

The sequence derives from an adult with an advanced solid tumor such as melanoma, head and neck, liver or kidney cancer. Recombination joined TRBV28 with TRBJ1-4, and TRBD1 aligns with 7 junction nucleotides. The sample here was CD4+ or CD8+ T cells sorted from blood, taken in a trial of the OX40 agonist ivuxolimab. The DNA sequence follows: TGTGCCAGCAGTTTACCCTCCGGACAGGCGCCTTATAGGGAAAAACTATTTTTT. Its coded protein is CASSLPSGQAPYREKLFF.